A single T cell receptor beta chain is shown here with its context. It has no known antigen specificity. Per-base qualities were not stored, and no clone one base away is much larger. The identical CDR3 is also encoded by other nucleotide sequences in the sample. Healthy HIV-negative adults with no recently reported acute infections or vaccinations were included as donors. All donors were Caucasian adults living in Nashville, Tennessee, USA. Magnetic negative selection was used to enrich CD4+ T cells, after which naive cells were positively selected on CD45RA and the negative fraction became the memory subset. After blood collection by leukapheresis, PBMCs were isolated using Ficoll-Histopaque density gradient centrifugation and then cryopreserved in the vapor phase of liquid nitrogen. Analytical flow cytometry was used to check the purity and quantity of every magnetically sorted T cell population. Genomic DNA was isolated from each sorted fraction and quantified by UV absorbance on a Nanodrop 2000c.

TCR CDR3 regions were amplified from genomic DNA by multiplex PCR using the deep immunoSEQ assay. Genomic DNA extracted from each cell subset was distributed evenly over all wells of several immunoSEQ 96-well plates, and each plate served as one replicate. For sorted subsets, each replicate PCR was loaded with approximately 190 ng genomic DNA, equivalent to about 33,000 T cell genomes. The purified libraries were quantified using a Qubit 3.0 fluorometer, sized with a Bioanalyzer 2100, and then quantified again using the KAPA Library Quantification kit. A separate single-read 150-cycle Illumina NextSeq 550 flow cell was used to sequence each immunoSEQ 96-well plate. In the source study's methods: Because the immunoSEQ output held only junctional sequences and lacked quality scores, the filtering could not match the filtering applied to full-length reads. To assign V/J genes and CDR3, sequences were annotated against IMGT germline references using PyIR, a Python wrapper for IgBLAST v1.9. Any read was removed if the V/J assignment was weak (E-value above 1e-6), the CDR3 was missing, or the read contained stop codons, out-of-frame junctions, or ambiguous translated residues. V3J clonotypes were defined as sequences sharing an identical inferred V gene, J gene, and CDR3 amino acid sequence. Percentage overlap between repertoires was computed as shared unique clonotypes divided by the size of the smaller repertoire. Three approaches were used to assess repertoire richness: RTK rarefaction, the Chao1 estimator, and Recon v2.1 estimates of unobserved clonotypes. Generation probabilities for all TCRbeta clonotypes obtained by the gDNA method from a few donors were computed using OLGA. TCRdb's version of the immuneACCESS table is confined to in-frame rearrangements and falls short of the full clone set. An unresolved V gene accounts for under half of the shortfall where checked; the remainder is of unknown origin. V and J calls and clone size are those listed in that table; D and trimming were worked out from the DNA. This sample comprises millions of clones, 85% to 95% of them detected only once. More than 0.1% of the sample comes from the top ten.

This sample is drawn from a study of shared clonotypes between healthy human individuals (dated by TCRdb to the early 2020s). At the level of the whole study: The cohort comprised a couple of women and three men aged 18 to 49 years. For each donor, CD4 naive and CD4 memory were each given three plates, CD8 naive was given two plates, and CD8 memory was given one plate. The study deeply sequenced blood TCR repertoires of several healthy adults to estimate repertoire size and the extent of clonotype sharing between individuals. Libraries were prepared and TCR repertoires were sequenced by different laboratories using diverse techniques, in order to increase sequencing depth and limit assay-specific biases. Between about 0.8 and 8.9 billion PBMCs per donor were obtained by leukapheresis. What the research found in general, with its limitations: Based on pairwise subsampling, the degree of clonotype sharing among donors was expected to be affected by sequencing depth. Larger estimated clonotype richness was generally found for naive subsets than for memory subsets. Rarefaction of sorted-subset datasets indicated incomplete sequencing despite the large sequencing depth. Sampling was restricted to blood, and TCR repertoires in tissues likely differ from the TCR repertoires found in blood. Compared with non-shared clonotypes, clonotypes shared by all four sorted-subset donors had higher generation probabilities. Because the study included only a small number of donors, the genetic and exposure-history diversity represented was limited. About 5% of naive CD4, around 4% of naive CD8, approximately 2% of memory CD4, and approximately 0.4% of memory CD8 clonotypes were shared across several donors.

V drops 0 bases and J drops 7 bases, leaving 7 bases in between. From the germline V gene, CDR1 is SGHDT and CDR2 is YYEEEE. The CDR3 numbers 12 residues from cysteine through phenylalanine. The DNA shown is the 36-base CDR3, in frame from base 1. The specimen sequenced was naive CD4+ T cells sorted from blood. The cell subset or site label, read with the paper, signifies: CD45RA+ positively selected. The clonotype was recovered from a man between 18 and 35 years old in good health. The chain uses TRBV5-6 and TRBJ2-5; the D gene lacks a confident call. The sequence in DNA is TGTGCCAGCAGCTTGGCCACGGGGACCCAGTACTTC. Translated, this is CASSLATGTQYF.